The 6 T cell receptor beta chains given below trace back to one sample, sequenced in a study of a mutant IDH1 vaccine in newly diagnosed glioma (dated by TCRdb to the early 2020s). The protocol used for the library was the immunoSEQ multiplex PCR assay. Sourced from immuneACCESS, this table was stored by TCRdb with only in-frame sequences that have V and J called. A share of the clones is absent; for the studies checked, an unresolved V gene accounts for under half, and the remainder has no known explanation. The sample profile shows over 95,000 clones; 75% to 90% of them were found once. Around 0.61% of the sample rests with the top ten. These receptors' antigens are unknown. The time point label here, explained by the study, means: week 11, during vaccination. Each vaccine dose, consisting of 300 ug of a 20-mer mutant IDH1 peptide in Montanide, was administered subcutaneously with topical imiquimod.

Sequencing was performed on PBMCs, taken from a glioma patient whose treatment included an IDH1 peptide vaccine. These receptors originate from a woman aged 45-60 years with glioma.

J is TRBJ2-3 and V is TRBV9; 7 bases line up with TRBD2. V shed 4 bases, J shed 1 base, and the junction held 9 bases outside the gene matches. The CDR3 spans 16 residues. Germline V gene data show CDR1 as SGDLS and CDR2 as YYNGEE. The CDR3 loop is CASSPDPGGGTDTQYF. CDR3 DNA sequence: TGTGCCAGCAGCCCCGACCCGGGGGGTGGCACAGATACGCAGTATTTT.

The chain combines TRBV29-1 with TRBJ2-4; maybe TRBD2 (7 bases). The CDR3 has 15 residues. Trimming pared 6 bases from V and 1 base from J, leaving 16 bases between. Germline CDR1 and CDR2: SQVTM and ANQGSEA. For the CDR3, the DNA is TGCAGCGTGGGGGGGGCTTATCACGCCAAAAACATTCAGTACTTC. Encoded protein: CSVGGAYHAKNIQYF.

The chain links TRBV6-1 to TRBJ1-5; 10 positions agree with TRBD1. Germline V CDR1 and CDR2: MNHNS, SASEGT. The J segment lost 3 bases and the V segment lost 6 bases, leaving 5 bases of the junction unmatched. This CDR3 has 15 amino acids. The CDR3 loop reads CASRAGTGDNQPQHF. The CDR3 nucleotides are TGTGCCAGCAGGGCCGGGACAGGGGACAATCAGCCCCAGCATTTT.

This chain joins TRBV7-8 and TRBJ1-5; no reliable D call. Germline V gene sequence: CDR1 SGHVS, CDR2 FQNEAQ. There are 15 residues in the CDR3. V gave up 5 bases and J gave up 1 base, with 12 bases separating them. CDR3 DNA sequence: TGTGCCAGCAGCCCCCTCCCTATGAGCAATCAGCCCCAGCATTTT. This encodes CASSPLPMSNQPQHF.

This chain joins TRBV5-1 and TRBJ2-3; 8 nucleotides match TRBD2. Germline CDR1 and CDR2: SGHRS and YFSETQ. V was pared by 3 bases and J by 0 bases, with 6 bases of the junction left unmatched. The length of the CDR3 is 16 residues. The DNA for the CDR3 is TGCGCCAGCAGCTCGGATTTAGCGGGAAGCACAGATACGCAGTATTTT. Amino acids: CASSSDLAGSTDTQYF.

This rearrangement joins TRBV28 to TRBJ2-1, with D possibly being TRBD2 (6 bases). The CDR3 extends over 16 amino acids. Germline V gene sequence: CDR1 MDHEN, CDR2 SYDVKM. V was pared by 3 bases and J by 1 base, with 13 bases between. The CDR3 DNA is TGTGCCAGCAGTTTCGTCGGCGGGGAGTCCTACAATGAGCAGTTCTTC. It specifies CASSFVGGESYNEQFF. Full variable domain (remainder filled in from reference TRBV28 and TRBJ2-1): DVKVTQSSRYLVKRTGEKVFLECVQDMDHENMFWYRQDPGLGLRLIYFSYDVKMKEKGDIPEGYSVSREKKERFSLILESASTNQTSMYLCASSFVGGESYNEQFFGPGTRLTVL.